These 27 T cell receptor beta chains were all obtained from the same sample, sequenced in a study of blood T cell repertoires in COVID-19 (TCRdb year 2020). Libraries were built with the immunoSEQ multiplex PCR assay. TCRdb retrieved this table from immuneACCESS and kept in-frame rearrangements only. Not all clones are present; in checked studies, unresolved V genes account for under half, and no reason is known for the remainder. Here the sample has approximately 200,000 clones; around 89% occur a single time. The biggest ten clones account for roughly 3.7% of the sample. Sample: PBMCs or T cells enriched from blood (not recorded which). These receptors all stem from a woman aged 18-35 years in a cohort exposed to, infected with or recovered from COVID-19 (not recorded which).

The rearrangement joins TRBV11-3 to TRBJ1-1; D is unresolved. The length of the CDR3 is 14 residues. Trimming took off 1 base at V and 3 bases at J, with 9 bases between the two ends. From germline, CDR1 is SGHNT and CDR2 YENEEA. In DNA, the CDR3 is TGTGCCAGCAGCTTAGCGTCCGGGGACACTGAAGCTTTCTTT. Encoded protein: CASSLASGDTEAFF.

This chain connects TRBV11-2 to TRBJ2-2; 8 nucleotides agree with TRBD2. The ends lost 5 bases at V and 4 bases at J; junction bases unmatched: 12. Germline assignment: CDR1 SGHAT and CDR2 FQNNGV. The CDR3 loop spans 17 amino acids. The CDR3 sequence is CASSHKRSGGFTGELFF. CDR3 DNA: TGTGCCAGCAGCCACAAACGAAGCGGGGGATTCACCGGGGAGCTGTTTTTT.

This chain links TRBV20-1 with TRBJ1-2; D perhaps matches TRBD1 (5 bases). The germline V and J ends were trimmed by 3 bases and 12 bases, with 14 bases remaining between them. Germline CDR1 and CDR2: DFQATT and SNEGSKA (reference sequence). The CDR3 contains 11 residues. This CDR3 reads CSARPTARDTF. The CDR3 DNA reads as TGCAGTGCTAGGCCGACAGCAAGGGACACCTTC.

This chain uses TRBV11-2 with TRBJ1-4; 7 positions agree with TRBD1. The CDR3 sequence is 15 residues long. Germline CDR1 SGHAT, CDR2 FQNNGV. The V and J ends lost 5 bases and 8 bases, in that order; junction bases with no gene match: 11. CDR3 amino acids: CASSEGPGGGEKLFF. The CDR3 region has the DNA TGTGCCAGCAGCGAGGGGCCAGGGGGTGGCGAAAAACTGTTTTTT.

The CDR3 is CASTGPQGGQPQHF. Written as DNA, the CDR3 is TGTGCCAGCACCGGTCCTCAAGGGGGTCAGCCCCAGCATTTT. The chain carries TRBV6-5 and TRBJ1-5; the D gene is possibly TRBD1 (6 bases). V was clipped by 7 bases and J by 6 bases, with 16 bases between them. This CDR3 spans 14 amino acids. CDR1 and CDR2 from the germline V gene are MNHEY and SVGAGI.

CDR3 DNA sequence: TGTGCCAGGATACTAGCGGATAGCTCCTACAATGAGCAGTTCTTC. Its translation: CARILADSSYNEQFF. The J gene is TRBJ2-1, the V gene TRBV27; 8 bases align to TRBD2. V lost 9 bases, J lost 0 bases, and 7 bases stayed unmatched. Germline CDR1 MNHEY, CDR2 SMNVEV (reference sequence). The length of the CDR3 is 15 residues.

A note on this clone: This sample also contains other DNA sequences that code for the same CDR3. The rearrangement uses TRBV5-8 and TRBJ1-2; no definite D call. Per the germline V gene, CDR1 is SGHTS and CDR2 is YDEGEE. This CDR3 region has 13 residues. V was pared by 4 bases and J by 2 bases, with 9 bases between. As DNA, the CDR3 is TGTGCCAGCAGCCCCCGAGGGAACTATGGCTACACCTTC. Translation: CASSPRGNYGYTF.

The chain recombines TRBV29-1 with TRBJ2-1; D ambiguous. Germline CDR1 reads SQVTM; CDR2 reads ANQGSEA. This CDR3 is 15 amino acids long. Trimming stripped 4 bases from V and 8 bases from J, with 21 bases between. The CDR3 DNA is TGCAGCGTTGTGAGAAGTGACCCGGGTATGTATGAGCAGTTCTTC. The encoded protein is CSVVRSDPGMYEQFF.

This clone was observed a single time. V is TRBV5-1 and J is TRBJ2-5; D not certain. Germline CDR1 SGHRS, CDR2 YFSETQ. Trimming stripped 5 bases from V and 1 base from J, with 9 bases between. This CDR3 has 13 amino acids. The CDR3 nucleotides read TGCGCCAGCAGTCCTGGAGTCCAAGAGACCCAGTACTTC. Translation gives CASSPGVQETQYF.

The chain is built from TRBV3-1 (or the pseudogene TRBV3-2) and TRBJ2-1, with 13 bases fitting TRBD2. Germline values: CDR1 LGHDT, CDR2 YNNKEL (reference sequence). V lost 1 base, J lost 6 bases, and 9 bases stayed unmatched. The CDR3 is made up of 18 amino acids. CDR3 bases: TGTGCCAGCAGCCAAGGACTAGCGGGAGGAACAAGTGGCAATGAGCAGTTCTTC. Translated, it gives CASSQGLAGGTSGNEQFF.

J is TRBJ2-1 and V is TRBV11-1; 8 nucleotides align to TRBD1. Germline trimming cut 5 bases from V and 9 bases from J; bases unmatched to any gene: 12. The CDR3 length is 15 residues. Per germline, CDR1 SGHAT and CDR2 FQDESV (reference sequence). CDR3 sequence reads: CASSPEPGTGGEQFF. CDR3 sequence (DNA): TGTGCCAGCAGCCCCGAACCGGGGACAGGCGGTGAGCAGTTCTTC.

V usage is TRBV19 and J usage is TRBJ1-1; D gene ambiguous. Trimming took off 3 bases at V and 1 base at J, with 15 bases between the two ends. CDR3 length equals 16 residues. CDR1 and CDR2 (germline): LNHDA, SQIVND (reference sequence). CDR3 nucleotide sequence: TGTGCCAGTAGTATGTTGGAGGCCAATGGGAACACTGAAGCTTTCTTT. Protein sequence: CASSMLEANGNTEAFF.

The chain joins TRBV11-3 to TRBJ2-7, with D possibly being TRBD2 (6 bases). The V end lost 5 bases, the J end lost 6 bases, and 20 bases lay between the germline ends. Germline V gene data show CDR1 as SGHNT and CDR2 as YENEEA. The CDR3 covers 15 residues. CDR3 coding DNA: TGTGCCAGCAGCCCCGGGGTAGCGGTATTGGGCGAGCAGTACTTC. It codes for CASSPGVAVLGEQYF.

V usage is TRBV28 and J usage is TRBJ2-2, with D unclear. Trimming stripped 2 bases from V and 5 bases from J, with 12 bases between. CDR3 length equals 15 residues. CDR1 is MDHEN and CDR2 is SYDVKM in the germline V gene. CDR3 bases: TGTGCCAGCAGTTTAAGAGTCCCCAAGACCGGGGAGCTGTTTTTT. Translation: CASSLRVPKTGELFF. The full variable domain, its missing parts supplied by reference TRBV28 and TRBJ2-2, is DVKVTQSSRYLVKRTGEKVFLECVQDMDHENMFWYRQDPGLGLRLIYFSYDVKMKEKGDIPEGYSVSREKKERFSLILESASTNQTSMYLCASSLRVPKTGELFFGEGSRLTVL.

J is TRBJ1-6 and V is TRBV6-1, with D possibly matching TRBD1 (5 bases). Trimming pared 4 bases from V and 0 bases from J, leaving 10 bases between. Per the germline V gene, CDR1 is MNHNS and CDR2 is SASEGT. This CDR3 is built from 16 residues. The CDR3 nucleotides are TGTGCCAGCAGTGCGGACACCAGCTCCTATAATTCACCCCTCCACTTT. Amino acids: CASSADTSSYNSPLHF.

The rearrangement joins TRBV3-1 (or the pseudogene TRBV3-2) to TRBJ1-6, with D maybe TRBD1 (6 bases). The CDR3 has 15 amino acids. Germline loops: CDR1 LGHDT, CDR2 YNNKEL (reference sequence). Trimming left V 1 base short and J 10 bases short, with 14 bases between. CDR3 bases: TGTGCCAGCAGCCAAGTCGCGCAGGGGAGCTCACCCCTCCACTTT. It is translated as CASSQVAQGSSPLHF.

This clone has just one count. V usage is TRBV28 and J usage is TRBJ2-1; 9 bases match TRBD2. The CDR3 extends over 23 amino acids. J lost 4 bases, V lost 6 bases, and 31 bases had no gene match. Germline loops: CDR1 MDHEN, CDR2 SYDVKM. The CDR3 region has the DNA TGTGCCAGCAGCACCCTCGGAGCCCAGACAGCGAGTGCTAGCGGGGCGATATACAATGAGCAGTTCTTC. It translates to CASSTLGAQTASASGAIYNEQFF.

The chain uses TRBV2 and TRBJ2-5; perhaps TRBD1 as D (5 bases). V was clipped by 7 bases and J by 3 bases, with 15 bases between them. Looked up from germline, CDR1 is SNHLY and CDR2 is FYNNEI. The CDR3 loop spans 14 amino acids. CDR3 sequence: CASIQTRVEETQYF. The CDR3, as DNA: TGTGCCAGCATCCAAACCAGGGTCGAAGAGACCCAGTACTTC.

The chain combines TRBV4-1 with TRBJ2-3, with 12 nucleotides matching TRBD2. Trimming at V came to 0 bases and at J to 2 bases, leaving 6 bases not matched to a gene. The CDR3 totals 18 residues. The germline V gene has CDR1 MGHRA and CDR2 YSYEKL. The CDR3 nucleotides read TGCGCCAGCAGCCAAGATAGGCTAGCGGGGGGGCCCACAGATACGCAGTATTTT. Translated: CASSQDRLAGGPTDTQYF.

The chain joins TRBV19 to TRBJ1-6; no firm D call. Germline CDR1 LNHDA, CDR2 SQIVND (reference sequence). The CDR3 totals 17 residues. The V gene lost 5 bases and the J gene lost 3 bases, with 17 bases spanning the gap. The CDR3 protein is CASSPRSEAGYNSPLHF. The CDR3 bases are TGTGCCAGTAGTCCTCGCTCGGAGGCAGGCTATAATTCACCCCTCCACTTT.

Here the CDR3 reads CASSEKGRGTAYQPQHF. The DNA for the CDR3 is TGTGCCAGTAGTGAAAAGGGCCGGGGGACGGCTTATCAGCCCCAGCATTTT. The gene calls are TRBV19 and TRBJ1-5, with D maybe TRBD1 (5 bases). The CDR3 has 17 amino acids. V was cut by 5 bases and J by 5 bases, with 22 bases left in between. Germline V lookup: CDR1 LNHDA, CDR2 SQIVND (reference sequence).

The genes are TRBV5-1 and TRBJ1-2; D possibly corresponds to TRBD1 (6 bases). CDR3 length: 17 residues. The V gene lost 0 bases and the J gene lost 1 base, with 16 bases spanning the gap. Germline lookup yields CDR1 SGHRS and CDR2 YFSETQ. CDR3 amino acids: CASSLGGPRELNYGYTF. Written as DNA, the CDR3 is TGCGCCAGCAGCTTGGGGGGGCCCAGGGAACTTAACTATGGCTACACCTTC. The variable domain in full, with the rest retrieved from reference TRBV5-1 and TRBJ1-2, is KAGVTQTPRYLIKTRGQQVTLSCSPISGHRSVSWYQQTPGQGLQFLFEYFSETQRNKGNFPGRFSGRQFSNSRSEMNVSTLELGDSALYLCASSLGGPRELNYGYTFGSGTRLTVV.

This clone has just a few counts. The junction does not match germline at one end; this may be a read error. CDR3 in DNA: TGTGCCAGCAGTGATCTGGGCAGGGGGGACCTCGGCTGGGACTTC. Translation gives CASSDLGRGDLGWDF. The genes are TRBV6-1 and TRBJ2-7; D possibly corresponds to TRBD1 (7 bases). The CDR3 contains 15 residues. Per germline, CDR1 MNHNS and CDR2 SASEGT.

The chain has TRBV7-8 and TRBJ2-7; 12 bases are shared with TRBD2. The J segment lost 5 bases and the V segment lost 3 bases, leaving 14 bases of the junction unmatched. CDR1 is SGHVS, CDR2 FQNEAQ, per germline. The CDR3 spans 18 residues. The CDR3 DNA is TGTGCCAGCAGCTTGGCAAGGCTAGCGGGAGGGCGGAGGGACGAGCAGTACTTC. Its translation is CASSLARLAGGRRDEQYF.

The chain links TRBV27 to TRBJ1-1; D gene uncertain. This CDR3 contains 22 residues. Trimming shortened V by 7 bases and J by 3 bases, and 39 bases separated the two germline ends. Germline lookup yields CDR1 MNHEY and CDR2 SMNVEV (reference sequence). For the CDR3, the DNA is TGTGCCAGCATTTCCGATAAGCCCGGAGGCAGAGTAGTTGCGGGAGTAGACACTGAAGCTTTCTTT. Amino acid sequence: CASISDKPGGRVVAGVDTEAFF.

A remark on this clone: The sample has other DNA sequences that encode this CDR3 too. The chain has TRBV9 and TRBJ2-7; 7 bases match TRBD1. The length of the CDR3 is 12 residues. V dropped 1 base and J dropped 6; count of bases not matched to a gene: 1. CDR1 and CDR2 from the germline V gene are SGDLS and YYNGEE. The CDR3 coding sequence is TGTGCCAGCAGCGTATCAGGGGGCGAGCAGTACTTC. Amino acid sequence: CASSVSGGEQYF.

This sequence joins TRBV2 and TRBJ2-5, with D perhaps matching TRBD2 (5 bases). Germline loops: CDR1 SNHLY, CDR2 FYNNEI. This CDR3 has 15 residues. V lost 4 bases, J lost 0 bases, and 12 bases lay in between. The CDR3 DNA reads as TGTGCCAGCAGTGCCCTAAGAGCGGACCAAGAGACCCAGTACTTC. The encoded protein is CASSALRADQETQYF.